Following are 9 T cell receptor beta chains from one sample sequenced in a study of regulatory T cells in long-lasting Graves disease. Sample time point: newly diagnosed GD, antithyroid drugs for less than 3 months. Extracted RNA from PBMCs served as the source of the TCR library. Combining iRepertoire HTBI primers with Arm-PCR of CDR3 regions, the authors built TCR beta libraries. TCRdb processed the multiplex PCR reads anew with MiXCR; each CDR3 protein has one entry. The table includes more than 350,000 distinct CDR3 sequences, about 15% detected once. A further study also used this sample, focusing on T cells in Graves' hyperthyroidism and ophthalmopathy.

Sequences were derived from peripheral blood mononuclear cells (PBMCs), sampled at new diagnosis, from a patient treated with antithyroid drugs. Receptors originate from a woman aged 25 to 45 with Graves disease.

This clonotype was seen ten or more times. The chain recombines TRBV5-1 with TRBJ1-1; 7 bases are a match to TRBD1. With 1 base clipped from V and 5 bases from J, the junction kept 2 bases outside the gene matches. Germline values: CDR1 SGHRS, CDR2 YFSETQ. This CDR3 spans 13 amino acids. CDR3 DNA: TGCGCCAGCAGCTTGACAGGGGCGACTGAAGCTTTCTTT. Translated: CASSLTGATEAFF.

In this sample, this clonotype turned up many times. One end of the junction fails to match germline, which may point to a read error. The J gene is TRBJ2-7, the V gene TRBV5-1; 11 bases align to TRBD2. The CDR3 is 14 residues long. CDR1 and CDR2 (germline): SGHRS, YFSETQ. For the CDR3, the DNA is TGTGCCAGCAGGGGGACTAGCGGAACCTACGAGCAGTACTTC. It encodes CASRGTSGTYEQYF.

This clonotype has just a few counts. The CDR3 here is CASSLRTPYSNQPQHF. In DNA, the CDR3 is TGTGCCAGCAGTTTGCGAACGCCATATAGCAATCAGCCCCAGCATTTT. The rearrangement uses TRBV28 and TRBJ1-5; unclear D gene. This CDR3 spans 16 amino acids. The germline V and J ends were trimmed by 3 bases and 0 bases, with 12 bases remaining between them. The V gene's germline CDR1 is MDHEN and CDR2 SYDVKM.

The chain uses TRBV7-9 and TRBJ1-3; D not certain. V dropped 2 bases and J dropped 3 bases, with 14 bases sitting between them. The CDR3 is made up of 16 amino acids. Germline loops: CDR1 SEHNR, CDR2 FQNEAQ (reference sequence). In nucleotides, the CDR3 is TGTGCCAGCAGCTTACATCGTGGGGAGGTTGGAAACACCATATATTTT. Its translation is CASSLHRGEVGNTIYF. Together with reference TRBV7-9 and TRBJ1-3, the CDR3 gives the full variable domain: DTGVSQNPRHKITKRGQNVTFRCDPISEHNRLYWYRQTLGQGPEFLTYFQNEAQLEKSRLLSDRFSAERPKGSFSTLEIQRTEQGDSAMYLCASSLHRGEVGNTIYFGEGSWLTVV.

This clonotype was observed at least ten times. The chain joins TRBV11-3 to TRBJ2-2; D is perhaps TRBD1 (7 bases). Trimming took 5 bases from V and 7 from J, leaving 17 bases between them. CDR3 length: 15 residues. Germline V gene data show CDR1 as SGHNT and CDR2 as YENEEA. CDR3 sequence reads: CASSKQGRWGGELFF. DNA for the CDR3: TGTGCCAGCAGCAAACAGGGGAGGTGGGGCGGGGAGCTGTTTTTT. Based on the CDR3 plus reference TRBV11-3 and TRBJ2-2, the full variable domain is EAGVVQSPRYKIIEKKQPVAFWCNPISGHNTLYWYLQNLGQGPELLIRYENEEAVDDSQLPKDRFSAERLKGVDSTLKIQPAELGDSAVYLCASSKQGRWGGELFFGEGSRLTVL.

There are many counts of this clonotype. The chain links TRBV20-1 to TRBJ1-2; D unresolved. CDR1 DFQATT and CDR2 SNEGSKA come from the germline V gene (reference sequence). This CDR3 is built from 11 residues. Trimming stripped 3 bases from V and 7 bases from J, with 9 bases between. The CDR3 spells CSASMSPGYTF. The CDR3 DNA reads TGCAGTGCTAGTATGTCCCCTGGCTACACCTTC.

CDR3 loop: CASSSPSRDKSSPLHF. In DNA, the CDR3 is TGTGCCAGCAGCTCTCCCTCCCGGGACAAGAGTTCACCCCTCCACTTT. The rearrangement joins TRBV7-9 to TRBJ1-6; the D gene is possibly TRBD1 (6 bases). There are 16 residues in the CDR3. Germline V lookup: CDR1 SEHNR, CDR2 FQNEAQ (reference sequence). V dropped 4 bases and J dropped 9 bases, with 19 bases sitting between them.

This clonotype was observed a handful of times. Germline is not matched at one junction end, which may reflect a read error. V is TRBV29-1 and J is TRBJ1-2; TRBD1 agrees at 7 bases. The CDR3 sequence is 13 residues long. Per germline, CDR1 SQVTM and CDR2 ANQGSEA. The CDR3 DNA reads TGCAGCGTTCCCCGGACAGGCCCTCATGGCCACACCTTC. It codes for CSVPRTGPHGHTF.

This clonotype has only a few counts. CDR3 sequence: CASSEFVFFYEQYF. The CDR3 bases are TGTGCCAGCAGTGAATTCGTCTTCTTTTACGAGCAGTACTTC. The chain links TRBV6-1 to TRBJ2-7; D unresolved. The CDR3 runs to 14 residues. Between the trimmed V and J ends, which lost 2 bases and 4 bases, there was a span of 12 bases. Germline CDR1 reads MNHNS; CDR2 reads SASEGT.